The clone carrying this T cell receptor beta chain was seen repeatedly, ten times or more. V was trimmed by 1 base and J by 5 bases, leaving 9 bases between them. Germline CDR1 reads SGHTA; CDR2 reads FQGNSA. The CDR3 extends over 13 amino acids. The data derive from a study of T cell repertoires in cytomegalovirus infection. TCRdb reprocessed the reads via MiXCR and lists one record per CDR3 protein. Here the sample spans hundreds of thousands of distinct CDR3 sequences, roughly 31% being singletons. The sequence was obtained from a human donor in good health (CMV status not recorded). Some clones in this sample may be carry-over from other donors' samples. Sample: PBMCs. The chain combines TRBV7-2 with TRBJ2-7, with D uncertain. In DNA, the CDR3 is TGTGCCAGCAGCTTAGAGAGAAAGCACGAGCAGTACTTC. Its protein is CASSLERKHEQYF.